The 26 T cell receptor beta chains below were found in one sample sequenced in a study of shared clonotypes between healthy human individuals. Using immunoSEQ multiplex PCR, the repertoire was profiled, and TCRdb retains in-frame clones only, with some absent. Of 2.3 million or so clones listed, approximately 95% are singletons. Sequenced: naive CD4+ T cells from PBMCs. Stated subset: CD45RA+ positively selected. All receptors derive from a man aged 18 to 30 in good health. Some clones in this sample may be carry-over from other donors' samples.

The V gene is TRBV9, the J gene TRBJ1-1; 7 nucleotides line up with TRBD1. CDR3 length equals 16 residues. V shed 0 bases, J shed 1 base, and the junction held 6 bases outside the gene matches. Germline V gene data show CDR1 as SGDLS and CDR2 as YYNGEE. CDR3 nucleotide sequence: TGTGCCAGCAGCGTAGAGGGGTGGACAGGGAACACTGAAGCTTTCTTT. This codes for CASSVEGWTGNTEAFF. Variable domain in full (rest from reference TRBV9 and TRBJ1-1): DSGVTQTPKHLITATGQRVTLRCSPRSGDLSVYWYQQSLDQGLQFLIQYYNGEERAKGNILERFSAQQFPDLHSELNLSSLELGDSALYFCASSVEGWTGNTEAFFGQGTRLTVV.

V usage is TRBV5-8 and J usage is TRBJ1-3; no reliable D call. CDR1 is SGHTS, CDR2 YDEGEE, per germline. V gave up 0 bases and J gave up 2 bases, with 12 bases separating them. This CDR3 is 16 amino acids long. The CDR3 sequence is CASSLGTGNAGNTIYF. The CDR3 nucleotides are TGTGCCAGCAGCTTGGGAACGGGAAACGCTGGAAACACCATATATTTT.

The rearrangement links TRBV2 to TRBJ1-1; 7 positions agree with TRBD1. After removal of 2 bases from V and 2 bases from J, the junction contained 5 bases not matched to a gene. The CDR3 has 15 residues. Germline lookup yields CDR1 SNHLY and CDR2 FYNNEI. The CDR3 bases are TGTGCCAGCAGTGAACAGGGACAGCTCAACACTGAAGCTTTCTTT. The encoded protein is CASSEQGQLNTEAFF.

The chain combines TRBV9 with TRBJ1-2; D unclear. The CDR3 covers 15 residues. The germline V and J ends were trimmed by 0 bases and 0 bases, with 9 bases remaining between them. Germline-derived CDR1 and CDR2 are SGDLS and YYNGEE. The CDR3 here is CASSVGQQANYGYTF. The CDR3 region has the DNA TGTGCCAGCAGCGTAGGCCAGCAGGCTAACTATGGCTACACCTTC.

CDR3: CASSERRLAGGEQYF. The CDR3 nucleotides are TGTGCCAGCAGTGAAAGGCGGCTAGCGGGGGGGGAGCAGTACTTC. The chain is built from TRBV2 and TRBJ2-7; 12 bases align to TRBD2. The V and J ends lost 2 bases and 7 bases, in that order; junction bases with no gene match: 6. The CDR3 loop spans 15 amino acids. CDR1 is SNHLY and CDR2 is FYNNEI in the germline V gene.

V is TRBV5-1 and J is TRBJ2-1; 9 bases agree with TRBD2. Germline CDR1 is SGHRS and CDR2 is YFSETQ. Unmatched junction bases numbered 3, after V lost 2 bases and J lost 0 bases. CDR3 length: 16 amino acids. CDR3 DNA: TGCGCCAGCAGCTTTGGACTAGCGCGCTCCTACAATGAGCAGTTCTTC. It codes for CASSFGLARSYNEQFF.

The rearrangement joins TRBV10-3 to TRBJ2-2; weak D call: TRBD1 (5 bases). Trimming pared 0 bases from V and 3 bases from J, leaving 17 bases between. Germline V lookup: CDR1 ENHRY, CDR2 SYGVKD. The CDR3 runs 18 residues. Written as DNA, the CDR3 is TGTGCCATCAGTGAGTCAGGGGCCCTGGTGGGGTACACCGGGGAGCTGTTTTTT. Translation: CAISESGALVGYTGELFF.

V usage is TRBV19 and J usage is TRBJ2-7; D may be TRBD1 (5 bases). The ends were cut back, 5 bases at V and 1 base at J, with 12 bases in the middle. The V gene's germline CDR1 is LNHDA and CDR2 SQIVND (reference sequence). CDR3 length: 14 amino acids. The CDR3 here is CASSAREKSYEQYF. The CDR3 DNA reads TGTGCCAGTAGTGCCAGGGAAAAATCCTACGAGCAGTACTTC.

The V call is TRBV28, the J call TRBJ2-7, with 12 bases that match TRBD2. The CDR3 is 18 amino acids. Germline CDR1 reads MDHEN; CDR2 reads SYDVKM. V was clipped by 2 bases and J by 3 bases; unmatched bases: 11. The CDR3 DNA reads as TGTGCCAGCAGTTTACCCTGGGGGGGGACTAGCGGGCACTACGAGCAGTACTTC. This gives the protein CASSLPWGGTSGHYEQYF.

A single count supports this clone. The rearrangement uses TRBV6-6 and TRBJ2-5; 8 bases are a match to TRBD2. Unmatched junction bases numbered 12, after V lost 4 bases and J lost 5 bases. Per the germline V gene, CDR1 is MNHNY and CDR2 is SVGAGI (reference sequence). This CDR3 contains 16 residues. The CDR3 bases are TGTGCCAGCAGTTCGGGGAGCGGGAGCCATCGGGAGACCCAGTACTTC. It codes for CASSSGSGSHRETQYF.

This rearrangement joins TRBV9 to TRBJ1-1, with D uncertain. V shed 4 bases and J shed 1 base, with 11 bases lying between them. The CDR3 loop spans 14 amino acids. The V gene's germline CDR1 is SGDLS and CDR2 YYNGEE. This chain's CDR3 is CASSPSPANTEAFF. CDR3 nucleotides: TGTGCCAGCAGCCCATCTCCTGCGAACACTGAAGCTTTCTTT.

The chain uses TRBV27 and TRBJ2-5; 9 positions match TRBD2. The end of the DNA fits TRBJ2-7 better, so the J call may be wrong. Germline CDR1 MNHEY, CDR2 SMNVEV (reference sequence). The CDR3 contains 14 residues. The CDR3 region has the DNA TGTGCCAGCATGGGGCTCCGGGGACTAGCCGAGCAGTACTTC. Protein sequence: CASMGLRGLAEQYF.

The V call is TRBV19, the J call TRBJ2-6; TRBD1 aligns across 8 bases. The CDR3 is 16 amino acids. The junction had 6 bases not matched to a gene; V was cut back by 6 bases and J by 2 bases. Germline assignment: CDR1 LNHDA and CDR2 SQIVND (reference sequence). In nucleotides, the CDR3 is TGTGCCAGTAGCCTCCCAGGGGGCCCTGGGGCCAACGTCCTGACTTTC. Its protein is CASSLPGGPGANVLTF. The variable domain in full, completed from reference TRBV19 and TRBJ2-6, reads DGGITQSPKYLFRKEGQNVTLSCEQNLNHDAMYWYRQDPGQGLRLIYYSQIVNDFQKGDIAEGYSVSREKKESFPLTVTSAQKNPTAFYLCASSLPGGPGANVLTFGAGSRLTVL.

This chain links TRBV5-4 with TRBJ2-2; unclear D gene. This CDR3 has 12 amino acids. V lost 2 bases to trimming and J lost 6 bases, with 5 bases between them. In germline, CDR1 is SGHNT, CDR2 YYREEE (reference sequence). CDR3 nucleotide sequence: TGTGCCAGCAGCTTTAGGGCCGGGGAGCTGTTTTTT. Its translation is CASSFRAGELFF.

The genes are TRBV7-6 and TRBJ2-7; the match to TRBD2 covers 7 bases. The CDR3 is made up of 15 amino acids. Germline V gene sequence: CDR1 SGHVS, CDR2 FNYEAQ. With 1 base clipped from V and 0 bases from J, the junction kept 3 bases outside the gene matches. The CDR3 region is CASSLEASGSYEQYF. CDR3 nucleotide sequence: TGTGCCAGCAGCTTAGAGGCTAGCGGCTCCTACGAGCAGTACTTC.

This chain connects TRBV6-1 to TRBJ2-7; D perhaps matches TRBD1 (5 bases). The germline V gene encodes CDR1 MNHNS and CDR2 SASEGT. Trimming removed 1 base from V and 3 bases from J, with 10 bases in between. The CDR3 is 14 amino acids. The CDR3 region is CASSEGGSYYEQYF. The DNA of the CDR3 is TGTGCCAGCAGTGAAGGGGGCAGCTACTACGAGCAGTACTTC.

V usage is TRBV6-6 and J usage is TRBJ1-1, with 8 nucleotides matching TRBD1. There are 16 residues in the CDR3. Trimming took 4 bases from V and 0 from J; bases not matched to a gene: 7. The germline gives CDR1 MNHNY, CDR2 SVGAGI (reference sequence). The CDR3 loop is CASSFPGGEVNTEAFF. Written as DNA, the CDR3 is TGTGCCAGCAGTTTCCCAGGGGGCGAAGTGAACACTGAAGCTTTCTTT.

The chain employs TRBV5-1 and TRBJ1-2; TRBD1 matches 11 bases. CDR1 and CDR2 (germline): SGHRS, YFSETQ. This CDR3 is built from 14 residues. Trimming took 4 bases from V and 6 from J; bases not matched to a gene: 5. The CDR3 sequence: CASSLPGQGDGYTF. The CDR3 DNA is TGCGCCAGCAGCCTACCGGGACAGGGGGATGGCTACACCTTC.

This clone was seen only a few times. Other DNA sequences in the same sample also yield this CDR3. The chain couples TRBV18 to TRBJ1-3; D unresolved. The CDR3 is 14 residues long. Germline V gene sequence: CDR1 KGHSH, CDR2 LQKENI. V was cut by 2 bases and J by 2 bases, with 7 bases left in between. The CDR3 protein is CASSPGGTGNTIYF. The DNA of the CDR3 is TGTGCCAGCTCACCAGGAGGGACTGGAAACACCATATATTTT.

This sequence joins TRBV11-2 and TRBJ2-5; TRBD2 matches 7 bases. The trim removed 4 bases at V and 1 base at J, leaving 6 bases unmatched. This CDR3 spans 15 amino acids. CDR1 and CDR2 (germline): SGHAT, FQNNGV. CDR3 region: CASSSSAGFQETQYF. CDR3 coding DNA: TGTGCCAGCAGCTCATCAGCGGGATTCCAAGAGACCCAGTACTTC. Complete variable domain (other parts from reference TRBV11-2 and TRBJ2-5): EAGVAQSPRYKIIEKRQSVAFWCNPISGHATLYWYQQILGQGPKLLIQFQNNGVVDDSQLPKDRFSAERLKGVDSTLKIQPAKLEDSAVYLCASSSSAGFQETQYFGPGTRLLVL.

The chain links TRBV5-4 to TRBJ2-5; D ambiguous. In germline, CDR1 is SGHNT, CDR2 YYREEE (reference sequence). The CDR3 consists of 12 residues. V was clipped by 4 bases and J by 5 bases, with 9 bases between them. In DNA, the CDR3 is TGTGCCAGCAGCCCCGTAGGGGAGACCCAGTACTTC. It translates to CASSPVGETQYF.

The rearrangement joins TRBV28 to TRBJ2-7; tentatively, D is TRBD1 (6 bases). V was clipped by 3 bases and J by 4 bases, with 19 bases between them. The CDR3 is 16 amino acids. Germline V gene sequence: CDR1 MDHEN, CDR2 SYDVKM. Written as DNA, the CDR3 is TGTGCCAGCAGTTTCCTTCGGACAGCCCTGGCGTACGAGCAGTACTTC. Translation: CASSFLRTALAYEQYF.

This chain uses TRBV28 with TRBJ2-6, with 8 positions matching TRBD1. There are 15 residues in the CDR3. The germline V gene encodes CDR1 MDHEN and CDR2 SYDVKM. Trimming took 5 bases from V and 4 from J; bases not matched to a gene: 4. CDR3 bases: TGTGCCAGCAGTCAGGGGGCGGAGGGGGCCAACGTCCTGACTTTC. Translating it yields CASSQGAEGANVLTF.

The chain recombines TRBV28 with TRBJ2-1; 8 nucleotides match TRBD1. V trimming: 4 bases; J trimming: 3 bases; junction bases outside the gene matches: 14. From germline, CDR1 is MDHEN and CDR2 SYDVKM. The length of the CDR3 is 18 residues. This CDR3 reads CASSSAASTGENYNEQFF. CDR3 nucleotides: TGTGCCAGCAGTTCCGCCGCCTCGACAGGGGAGAACTACAATGAGCAGTTCTTC.

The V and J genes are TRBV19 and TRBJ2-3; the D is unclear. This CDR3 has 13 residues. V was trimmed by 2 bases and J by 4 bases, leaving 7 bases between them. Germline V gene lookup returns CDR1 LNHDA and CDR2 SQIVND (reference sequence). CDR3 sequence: CASSILGSDTQYF. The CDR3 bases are TGTGCCAGTAGTATACTTGGCTCAGATACGCAGTATTTT.

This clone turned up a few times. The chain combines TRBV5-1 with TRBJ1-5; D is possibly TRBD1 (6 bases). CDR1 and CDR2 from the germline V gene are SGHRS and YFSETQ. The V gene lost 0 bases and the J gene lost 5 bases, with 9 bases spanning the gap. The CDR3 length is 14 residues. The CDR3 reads CASSLGYRDQPQHF. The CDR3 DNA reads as TGCGCCAGCAGCTTGGGCTACAGGGATCAGCCCCAGCATTTT. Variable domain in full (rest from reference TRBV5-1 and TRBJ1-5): KAGVTQTPRYLIKTRGQQVTLSCSPISGHRSVSWYQQTPGQGLQFLFEYFSETQRNKGNFPGRFSGRQFSNSRSEMNVSTLELGDSALYLCASSLGYRDQPQHFGDGTRLSIL.